One sample yielded the 17 T cell receptor beta chains listed below, sequenced in a study of T cell changes during pregnancy in multiple sclerosis. TCRdb's table, derived via immunoSEQ multiplex PCR, lists solely in-frame clones and lacks some. The table has roughly 80,000 clones, 92% seen once. This material consisted of peripheral blood, taken before pregnancy. These TCRs come from a female donor with multiple sclerosis, enrolled in a pregnancy study.

The gene calls are TRBV5-8 and TRBJ2-2; D is ambiguous. CDR1 is SGHTS and CDR2 is YDEGEE in the germline V gene. The CDR3 contains 15 residues. The V gene lost 7 bases and the J gene lost 0 bases, with 13 bases spanning the gap. CDR3 DNA sequence: TGTGCCAGCTATACCCAAGCCACGAACACCGGGGAGCTGTTTTTT. This codes for CASYTQATNTGELFF.

The chain employs TRBV7-2 and TRBJ2-7; TRBD2 might be the D (7 bases). The CDR3 totals 15 residues. In germline, CDR1 is SGHTA, CDR2 FQGNSA. V lost 5 bases to trimming and J lost 7 bases, with 21 bases between them. CDR3 loop: CASSPSAGGGGEQYF. Here the CDR3 DNA reads TGTGCCAGCAGCCCGTCCGCTGGGGGGGGCGGGGAGCAGTACTTC.

The rearrangement joins TRBV7-9 to TRBJ2-1, with 10 bases lining up with TRBD2. V gave up 5 bases and J gave up 8 bases; unmatched junction bases: 12. CDR3 length: 16 residues. Germline V lookup: CDR1 SEHNR, CDR2 FQNEAQ (reference sequence). This CDR3 reads CASSILAGVTWDEQFF. CDR3 DNA: TGTGCCAGCAGCATCCTAGCGGGAGTCACCTGGGATGAGCAGTTCTTC. Full variable domain (remainder filled in from reference TRBV7-9 and TRBJ2-1): DTGVSQNPRHKITKRGQNVTFRCDPISEHNRLYWYRQTLGQGPEFLTYFQNEAQLEKSRLLSDRFSAERPKGSFSTLEIQRTEQGDSAMYLCASSILAGVTWDEQFFGPGTRLTVL.

This sequence joins TRBV10-3 and TRBJ2-3; 11 positions agree with TRBD2. This CDR3 contains 15 residues. The junction had 12 bases not matched to a gene; V was cut back by 10 bases and J by 6 bases. The V gene's germline CDR1 is ENHRY and CDR2 SYGVKD. The CDR3 sequence is CATTSLAGDTDTQYF. The CDR3 DNA reads as TGTGCCACTACGTCACTAGCGGGAGACACGGATACGCAGTATTTT.

The J gene is TRBJ2-1, the V gene TRBV28; TRBD2 might be the D (6 bases). V lost 3 bases and J 7 bases, leaving 10 bases between the germline ends. The V gene's germline CDR1 is MDHEN and CDR2 SYDVKM. This CDR3 has 13 amino acids. The CDR3 loop reads CASSLLAPNEQFF. As DNA, the CDR3 is TGTGCCAGCAGTTTGCTAGCGCCTAATGAGCAGTTCTTC.

The chain is built from TRBV28 and TRBJ1-1; D is possibly TRBD1 (6 bases). Germline loops: CDR1 MDHEN, CDR2 SYDVKM. V was shortened by 3 bases and J by 3 bases, with 11 bases between the two germline ends. The CDR3 runs 14 residues. CDR3 coding DNA: TGTGCCAGCAGTTTTGGGGGCGTATACACTGAAGCTTTCTTT. Translated, it gives CASSFGGVYTEAFF.

DNA of the CDR3: TGTGCCAGCGTCACTAGCGGGAGTAGGTACGAGCAGTACTTC. Protein sequence: CASVTSGSRYEQYF. This chain joins TRBV28 and TRBJ2-7; TRBD2 agrees at 11 bases. V lost 8 bases and J lost 4; bases outside the gene matches: 7. CDR3 length: 14 amino acids. The germline V gene encodes CDR1 MDHEN and CDR2 SYDVKM.

The gene calls are TRBV6-5 and TRBJ2-1; the D gene is possibly TRBD2 (6 bases). This CDR3 is built from 15 residues. Trimming took 6 bases from V and 5 from J, leaving 17 bases between them. Germline CDR1 is MNHEY and CDR2 is SVGAGI. This CDR3 reads CASSYPGVEDNEQFF. The CDR3 DNA is TGTGCCAGCAGCTACCCGGGAGTGGAAGACAATGAGCAGTTCTTC.

The chain recombines TRBV15 with TRBJ2-6; D ambiguous. The CDR3 contains 16 residues. Germline CDR1 and CDR2: LNHNV and YYDKDF (reference sequence). The V and J ends lost 0 bases and 1 base respectively, with 7 bases between them. This CDR3 is CATSRDLGSGANVLTF. The CDR3 DNA reads as TGTGCCACCAGCAGAGATCTCGGGTCTGGGGCCAACGTCCTGACTTTC.

The chain links TRBV5-1 to TRBJ2-3, with TRBD2 as a possible D gene (7 bases). V was cut by 7 bases and J by 0 bases, with 18 bases left in between. There are 16 residues in the CDR3. Per the germline V gene, CDR1 is SGHRS and CDR2 is YFSETQ. This CDR3 is CASRGGGSSSTDTQYF. The CDR3 DNA reads as TGCGCCAGCCGGGGAGGGGGGAGCTCTAGCACAGATACGCAGTATTTT.

J is TRBJ1-2 and V is TRBV30; D remains unclear. CDR3 length equals 13 residues. Germline loops: CDR1 GTSNPN, CDR2 SVGIG (reference sequence). V was cut by 7 bases and J by 0 bases, with 12 bases left in between. The CDR3 region has the DNA TGTGCCTTGCAATCGCGAGCTAACTATGGCTACACCTTC. The encoded protein is CALQSRANYGYTF.

This clone was seen a single time. The chain combines TRBV2 with TRBJ2-1; TRBD1 is a possible D gene (6 bases). This CDR3 has 14 amino acids. Trimming left V 6 bases short and J 6 bases short, with 15 bases between. The V gene's germline CDR1 is SNHLY and CDR2 FYNNEI. CDR3 loop: CASRLDRGPNEQFF. The CDR3 nucleotides are TGTGCCAGCAGGCTGGACAGAGGACCCAATGAGCAGTTCTTC. Supplemented by reference TRBV2 and TRBJ2-1, the full variable domain reads EPEVTQTPSHQVTQMGQEVILRCVPISNHLYFYWYRQILGQKVEFLVSFYNNEISEKSEIFDDQFSVERPDGSNFTLKIRSTKLEDSAMYFCASRLDRGPNEQFFGPGTRLTVL.

A single count supports this clone. This chain connects TRBV6-1 to TRBJ1-4, with TRBD1 as a possible D gene (5 bases). The V end was cut by 2 bases, the J end by 7 bases, with 11 bases between. CDR3 length equals 14 residues. Per the germline V gene, CDR1 is MNHNS and CDR2 is SASEGT. CDR3 sequence reads: CASSERTRGEKLFF. The CDR3 coding sequence is TGTGCCAGCAGTGAAAGGACACGCGGTGAAAAACTGTTTTTT.

The V gene is TRBV29-1, the J gene TRBJ2-3; TRBD2 is a possible D gene (6 bases). This CDR3 comprises 15 residues. V was cut by 1 base and J by 1 base, with 12 bases left in between. CDR1 and CDR2 (germline): SQVTM, ANQGSEA. CDR3 sequence (DNA): TGCAGCGTTGAAGGGGGGGTATCCGGCACAGATACGCAGTATTTT. Its translation: CSVEGGVSGTDTQYF.

This sequence joins TRBV19 and TRBJ2-6, with D perhaps matching TRBD1 (5 bases). V dropped 6 bases and J dropped 0 bases, with 9 bases sitting between them. Germline V lookup: CDR1 LNHDA, CDR2 SQIVND (reference sequence). This CDR3 is built from 15 residues. The CDR3 bases are TGTGCCAGTAGAACAGGAATCTCTGGGGCCAACGTCCTGACTTTC. Residues: CASRTGISGANVLTF.

The chain has TRBV9 and TRBJ2-7; possibly TRBD2 for D (5 bases). The CDR3 is 12 residues long. CDR1 and CDR2 from the germline V gene are SGDLS and YYNGEE. V lost 4 bases and J 9 bases, leaving 14 bases between the germline ends. CDR3 DNA sequence: TGTGCCAGCAGCCCACACCACGGGATGCAGTACTTC. Protein: CASSPHHGMQYF.

This clone was detected once. The V call is TRBV28, the J call TRBJ2-7, with 9 bases matching TRBD2. Trimming took 7 bases from V and 6 from J; bases not matched to a gene: 10. There are 14 residues in the CDR3. Germline CDR1 is MDHEN and CDR2 is SYDVKM. The CDR3 here is CASNAGGPSAEQYF. The CDR3 DNA sequence: TGTGCCAGCAACGCGGGAGGGCCTTCAGCCGAGCAGTACTTC.